This T cell receptor beta chain was captured in a study of beta chain features in type 1 diabetes. Sorting of CD4+ naive, central memory, regulatory and stem cell-like memory cells was performed via CD45RO/CCR7/CD25/CD127/CD95/CD27. The CDR3 is made up of 16 amino acids. V lost 2 bases, J lost 8 bases, and 19 bases lay in between. Per germline, CDR1 SGHDN and CDR2 FVKESK. Sequencing targeted expressed TCRB transcripts, as all isolated RNA had been reverse transcribed. TCRdb keeps only in-frame clones here, not all; method: immunoSEQ multiplex PCR. This table has roughly 450,000 clones, about an eighth appearing once.

The sequence derives from a woman in her late teens or twenties in good health. Source material: naive CD4+ T cells from blood. This chain joins TRBV14 and TRBJ2-1, with a weak D call TRBD1 (6 bases). The CDR3 region is CASSQKAGAPTYEQFF. The CDR3 DNA is TGTGCCAGCAGCCAAAAAGCAGGGGCGCCCACTTATGAGCAGTTCTTC.